The clone carrying this T cell receptor beta chain was detected many times. As yet, its antigen is unknown. This specimen belongs to a study of early T cells in non-severe SARS-CoV-2 infection. Turning to the study itself: Bulk RNA isolated from unsorted whole blood underwent sequencing; chains were not paired. Regarding the study as a whole: VDJdb matches were skewed toward anti-spike CD8 T cell responses.

V was cut by 11 bases and J by 7 bases, with 16 bases left in between. The CDR3 totals 12 residues. Individual cDNA molecules carried attached unique molecular identifiers. TCRdb used MiXCR to reprocess the 5' RACE reads, holding one entry per CDR3 protein. The sample shows roughly 100,000 distinct CDR3 sequences, around 13% of them seen only once. The rearrangement links TRBV12-3 or TRBV12-4 to TRBJ2-3; TRBD2 is a possible D gene (6 bases). Sequenced: whole blood. The TCR sequence derives from an adult who was a healthcare worker with PCR-confirmed SARS-CoV-2 infection or an uninfected control (not recorded which). The CDR3 loop reads CASGQGGNTQYF. The CDR3 nucleotides read TGTGCCTCCGGGCAGGGAGGAAATACGCAGTATTTT.